The clone carrying this T cell receptor beta chain was counted many times. Its antigen remains unknown. The sample originates from a study of cytomegalovirus exposure and HLA in healthy donors. Study-wide results and limits: Some TCR beta chains (164 of them) were listed as cytomegalovirus-associated. Under in vitro conditions, a few CMV-associated chains were confirmed as specific for CMV antigens.

The germline V gene has CDR1 SGHNT and CDR2 YYREEE (reference sequence). V trimming: 0 bases; J trimming: 5 bases; junction bases outside the gene matches: 3. The CDR3 loop spans 15 amino acids. It was with 60 Vbeta and 13 Jbeta primers that the PCR ran. Clones were sequenced by immunoSEQ multiplex PCR, and TCRdb holds only the in-frame ones, with some missing. This table holds some 180,000 clones, about 80% found once. The source is a young woman in good health and CMV-seropositive. The sequencing sample was made of PBMCs. The rearrangement uses TRBV5-4 and TRBJ2-2, with 8 bases matching TRBD2. CDR3 DNA: TGTGCCAGCAGCTTGGGACTAGCGAGAACCGGGGAGCTGTTTTTT. Amino acid sequence: CASSLGLARTGELFF.